This is a list of T cell receptor beta chains from one sample in a study of T cell repertoires in cytomegalovirus infection. These receptors are not linked to any known antigen. TCRdb reanalysed the reads using MiXCR and keeps one entry per CDR3 protein. Counted here are 900,000 to 950,000 distinct CDR3 sequences, 30% to 40% occurring once; the ten biggest clones make up roughly 13%. The specimen was cultured CD8+ T cells from PBMCs, collected from culture after CMV antigen stimulation. These receptors all come from a human donor in good health (CMV status not recorded). Some clones in this sample may be carry-over from other donors' samples. Both conserved end residues are part of each CDR3. Each record gives: clone size, J gene, D gene, V gene, CDR3 DNA, CDR3 protein. The D gene is left open where the match is weak. Clone size, where shown, is once, few, many, or a class for clones that have expanded.

abundance: .
j_gene: TRBJ2-3
d_gene: .
v_gene: TRBV4-3
CDR3nt: TGCGCCAGCAGCCAAGATTGGCTCCTAACAGATACGCAGTATTTT
CDR3aa: CASSQDWLLTDTQYF

abundance: few
j_gene: TRBJ2-7
d_gene: TRBD1
v_gene: TRBV4-1
CDR3nt: TGCGCCAGCAGCCGGACAGGGTCTTCCTACGAGCAGTACTTC
CDR3aa: CASSRTGSSYEQYF

abundance: few
j_gene: TRBJ2-5
d_gene: .
v_gene: TRBV11-2
CDR3nt: TGTGCCAGCAGCTCTCTAACAGGGTGGATGGAGACCCAGTACTTC
CDR3aa: CASSSLTGWMETQYF

abundance: many
j_gene: TRBJ2-1
d_gene: .
v_gene: TRBV7-9
CDR3nt: TGTGCTATTACAGGGATGTCCAATGAGCAGTTCTTC
CDR3aa: CAITGMSNEQFF

abundance: .
j_gene: TRBJ2-4
d_gene: TRBD2
v_gene: TRBV7-9
CDR3nt: TGTGCCAGCAGCCCAGCGGGGGGGCTGGACATTCAGTACTTC
CDR3aa: CASSPAGGLDIQYF

abundance: .
j_gene: TRBJ1-5
d_gene: .
v_gene: TRBV7-8
CDR3nt: TGTGCCAGCAGCCCAAAAGGGGCAGGCCAGCCCCAGCATTTT
CDR3aa: CASSPKGAGQPQHF

abundance: .
j_gene: TRBJ2-1
d_gene: .
v_gene: TRBV14
CDR3nt: TGTGCCAGCAGCCAAGTTGGCAGGGACAATGAGCAGTTCTTC
CDR3aa: CASSQVGRDNEQFF

abundance: .
j_gene: TRBJ2-3
d_gene: .
v_gene: TRBV28
CDR3nt: TGTGCCAGCAGTGGGCGGGCGGCGATTTCAGATACGCAGTATTTT
CDR3aa: CASSGRAAISDTQYF

abundance: few
j_gene: TRBJ1-1
d_gene: .
v_gene: TRBV7-9
CDR3nt: TGTGCCAGCAGCAGCAGTATAGACGCTTTCTTT
CDR3aa: CASSSSIDAFF

abundance: .
j_gene: TRBJ2-5
d_gene: TRBD2
v_gene: TRBV7-6
CDR3nt: TGTGCCAGCAGCCCTAGCGGGGGGCAGCAAGAGACCCAGTACTTC
CDR3aa: CASSPSGGQQETQYF

abundance: many
j_gene: TRBJ2-3
d_gene: TRBD2
v_gene: TRBV12-5
CDR3nt: TGTGCTAGTGGTTTGGTACTCGAAACGTGGGGGGGAGAAACAGATACGCAGTATTTT
CDR3aa: CASGLVLETWGGETDTQYF

abundance: few
j_gene: TRBJ2-3
d_gene: TRBD2
v_gene: TRBV12-3/TRBV12-4
CDR3nt: TGTGCCAGCAGTAGCCCCGGACTAGCGGGGGCAGATACGCAGTATTTT
CDR3aa: CASSSPGLAGADTQYF

abundance: .
j_gene: TRBJ1-2
d_gene: .
v_gene: TRBV4-1
CDR3nt: TGCGCCAGCAGCCAAGGGGTAAATGACTATGGCTACACCTTC
CDR3aa: CASSQGVNDYGYTF

abundance: .
j_gene: TRBJ1-4
d_gene: .
v_gene: TRBV20-1
CDR3nt: TGCAGTGCTAGATCAGTAATTTCTAATGAAAAACTGTTTTTT
CDR3aa: CSARSVISNEKLFF

abundance: .
j_gene: TRBJ1-4
d_gene: TRBD1
v_gene: TRBV7-2
CDR3nt: TGTGCCAGCAGCTTTTGGGACAGCGAGAATGAAAAACTGTTTTTT
CDR3aa: CASSFWDSENEKLFF

abundance: .
j_gene: TRBJ2-2
d_gene: TRBD1
v_gene: TRBV12-3/TRBV12-4
CDR3nt: TGTGCCAGCAGTGCACGGGACAGGGAAACCGGGGAGCTGTTTTTT
CDR3aa: CASSARDRETGELFF

abundance: few
j_gene: TRBJ2-3
d_gene: .
v_gene: TRBV11-3
CDR3nt: TGTGCCAGCAGCCCCCAGAGTCGAAGCACAGATACGCAGTATTTT
CDR3aa: CASSPQSRSTDTQYF

abundance: few
j_gene: TRBJ2-2
d_gene: TRBD1
v_gene: TRBV4-1
CDR3nt: TGCGCCAGCAGCCAAGAGGGACAGTTAGTTACCGGGGAGCTGTTTTTT
CDR3aa: CASSQEGQLVTGELFF

abundance: many
j_gene: TRBJ1-3
d_gene: .
v_gene: TRBV6-6
CDR3nt: TGTGCCAGCAGAACGGACGGTCTCAGGGGAAACACCATATATTTT
CDR3aa: CASRTDGLRGNTIYF

abundance: .
j_gene: TRBJ1-4
d_gene: .
v_gene: TRBV10-3
CDR3nt: TGTGCCATCAGTGATAGACAGCTCTATGAAAAACTGTTTTTT
CDR3aa: CAISDRQLYEKLFF

abundance: .
j_gene: TRBJ2-1
d_gene: .
v_gene: TRBV19
CDR3nt: TGTGCCAGTAGTACGAGACATCAAGGTAAAGTCGATGAGCAGTTCTTC
CDR3aa: CASSTRHQGKVDEQFF

abundance: few
j_gene: TRBJ2-1
d_gene: .
v_gene: TRBV7-9
CDR3nt: TGTGCCAGCAGCATTCAGGACTACTCCTACAATGAGCAGTTCTTC
CDR3aa: CASSIQDYSYNEQFF

abundance: few
j_gene: TRBJ1-1
d_gene: TRBD1
v_gene: TRBV27
CDR3nt: TGTGCCAGCAGTTTCTCGGGACAGCCGAGGAGTGAAGCTTTCTTT
CDR3aa: CASSFSGQPRSEAFF

abundance: few
j_gene: TRBJ2-7
d_gene: .
v_gene: TRBV12-5
CDR3nt: TGTGCTAGTGGTTTGGTAGAATCAGGGGCGTACTACGAGCAGTACTTC
CDR3aa: CASGLVESGAYYEQYF

abundance: .
j_gene: TRBJ2-7
d_gene: .
v_gene: TRBV12-3/TRBV12-4
CDR3nt: TGTGCCAGCAGTCCAAGGGCCAATTCCTACGAGCAGTACTTC
CDR3aa: CASSPRANSYEQYF

abundance: many
j_gene: TRBJ2-1
d_gene: .
v_gene: TRBV7-8
CDR3nt: TGTGCCAGCAGCTTAATCTCCCCTGACAATGAGCAGTTCTTC
CDR3aa: CASSLISPDNEQFF

abundance: few
j_gene: TRBJ1-2
d_gene: .
v_gene: TRBV6-1
CDR3nt: TGTGCCAGCAGTGAGTGGGCAAAGGGAAGGTCTGGCTACACCTTC
CDR3aa: CASSEWAKGRSGYTF

abundance: few
j_gene: TRBJ1-1
d_gene: .
v_gene: TRBV6-6
CDR3nt: TGTGCCAGCAGTTCTACGGACGCTGTGAACACTGAAGCTTTCTTT
CDR3aa: CASSSTDAVNTEAFF

abundance: .
j_gene: TRBJ1-4
d_gene: .
v_gene: TRBV20-1
CDR3nt: TGCAGTGCTAGAGATTCGAGGGGATCCCCCGCAACTAATGAAAAACTGTTTTTT
CDR3aa: CSARDSRGSPATNEKLFF

abundance: .
j_gene: TRBJ2-1
d_gene: .
v_gene: TRBV12-3/TRBV12-4
CDR3nt: TGTGCCAGCAGTTTGTCGGATCCCAATGAGCAGTTCTTC
CDR3aa: CASSLSDPNEQFF

abundance: .
j_gene: TRBJ2-3
d_gene: TRBD1
v_gene: TRBV5-1
CDR3nt: TGCGCCAGCAGCTTGGAACAGGGGGTCACAGATACGCAGTATTTT
CDR3aa: CASSLEQGVTDTQYF

abundance: .
j_gene: TRBJ2-2
d_gene: TRBD2
v_gene: TRBV5-4
CDR3nt: TGTGCCAGCAGCCCGGGGCCCACTAGCGGGGGGGTAACCGGGGAGCTGTTTTTT
CDR3aa: CASSPGPTSGGVTGELFF

abundance: few
j_gene: TRBJ1-6
d_gene: .
v_gene: TRBV10-3
CDR3nt: TGTGCCATCAGTGAGCAGGGGAAGAATTCACCCCTCCACTTT
CDR3aa: CAISEQGKNSPLHF

abundance: .
j_gene: TRBJ1-2
d_gene: TRBD1
v_gene: TRBV7-9
CDR3nt: TGTGCCAGCAAGCCCCAGGGGGCGGGCTATGGCTACACCTTC
CDR3aa: CASKPQGAGYGYTF